Below are 30 T cell receptor beta chains sequenced from a single sample in a study of Graves' ophthalmopathy and Graves' hyperthyroidism. CDR3 regions of TCR beta were amplified from RNA transcripts. HTBI primers were used in a first-round RT-PCR, which preceded a second-round multiplex PCR. TCRdb itself ran the multiplex PCR reads through MiXCR, one entry per CDR3 protein. Of some 370,000 distinct CDR3 sequences listed, 17% are singletons. Sequencing input: peripheral blood. These receptors were collected from an adult woman with stable Graves' hyperthyroidism.

This clonotype was recorded many times. This chain joins TRBV5-1 and TRBJ1-1, with D unclear. The ends were cut back, 0 bases at V and 1 base at J, with 4 bases in the middle. This CDR3 is built from 13 residues. Germline CDR1 is SGHRS and CDR2 is YFSETQ. The CDR3 spells CASSLVTNTEAFF. Here the CDR3 DNA reads TGCGCCAGCAGCTTGGTGACGAACACTGAAGCTTTCTTT.

This clonotype was seen at least ten times. The rearrangement joins TRBV12-5 to TRBJ1-5; D is unresolved. CDR1 is LGHNT, CDR2 FRNRAP, per germline. CDR3 length: 13 residues. The germline V and J ends were trimmed by 6 bases and 0 bases, with 6 bases remaining between them. CDR3 sequence: CASGKDSNQPQHF. The CDR3, as DNA: TGTGCTAGTGGAAAAGATAGCAATCAGCCCCAGCATTTT.

Ten or more counts support this clonotype. The V gene is TRBV19, the J gene TRBJ1-2; no firm D call. The V gene's germline CDR1 is LNHDA and CDR2 SQIVND (reference sequence). There are 14 residues in the CDR3. Trimming left V 3 bases short and J 5 bases short, with 13 bases between. The CDR3 coding sequence is TGTGCCAGTAGTATCATGGACGGCCTATATGGCTACACCTTC. Protein product: CASSIMDGLYGYTF.

This clonotype was counted many times. J is TRBJ2-7 and V is TRBV4-3, with D perhaps matching TRBD1 (5 bases). V lost 0 bases and J lost 6, with 12 bases in between. Germline assignment: CDR1 LGHNA and CDR2 YSLEER. CDR3 length equals 14 residues. CDR3 coding DNA: TGCGCCAGCAGCCAAGATGGCCAGGGCGTCGAGCAGTACTTC. It translates to CASSQDGQGVEQYF.

This clonotype was counted many times. CDR3 DNA sequence: TGTGCTAGTGGTCCCTGGGGTAGCGGGAGTTACGAGCAGTACTTC. Translated, it gives CASGPWGSGSYEQYF. V gene TRBV12-5 combines with J gene TRBJ2-7; 9 bases match TRBD2. The J segment lost 4 bases and the V segment lost 5 bases, leaving 9 bases of the junction unmatched. Germline V gives CDR1 LGHNT, CDR2 FRNRAP. There are 15 residues in the CDR3.

This clonotype was observed many times. The chain has TRBV5-1 and TRBJ1-1; D may be TRBD1 (5 bases). V was trimmed by 6 bases and J by 3 bases, leaving 15 bases between them. This CDR3 region has 14 residues. Per the germline V gene, CDR1 is SGHRS and CDR2 is YFSETQ. CDR3 DNA: TGCGCCAGCAACGGTGGGCAGGGATACACTGAAGCTTTCTTT. It yields the protein CASNGGQGYTEAFF.

Ten or more counts support this clonotype. This rearrangement joins TRBV6-1 to TRBJ1-1; 7 nucleotides agree with TRBD1. The J segment lost 1 base and the V segment lost 4 bases, leaving 6 bases of the junction unmatched. The CDR3 is made up of 15 amino acids. Germline V CDR1 and CDR2: MNHNS, SASEGT. The CDR3 region has the DNA TGTGCCAGCAGTGGAGGGGGCTATTCGAACACTGAAGCTTTCTTT. Amino acid sequence: CASSGGGYSNTEAFF.

This clonotype has a count of ten or more. This chain joins TRBV9 and TRBJ2-6, with D tentatively TRBD1 (6 bases). V lost 0 bases, J lost 0 bases, and 10 bases lay in between. The CDR3 length is 17 residues. CDR1 and CDR2 from the germline V gene are SGDLS and YYNGEE. Written as DNA, the CDR3 is TGTGCCAGCAGCGTAGGGCAGGGGCCCTCTGGGGCCAACGTCCTGACTTTC. It yields the protein CASSVGQGPSGANVLTF.

This clonotype was found many times. CDR3 nucleotides: TGTGCCAGCAGCGGGGGACTATCGGGCACAGATACGCAGTATTTT. Its protein is CASSGGLSGTDTQYF. The V call is TRBV9, the J call TRBJ2-3; the match to TRBD2 covers 7 bases. The J segment lost 1 base and the V segment lost 3 bases, leaving 5 bases of the junction unmatched. CDR1 is SGDLS, CDR2 YYNGEE, per germline. The CDR3 has 15 amino acids. The entire variable domain, with the rest obtained from reference TRBV9 and TRBJ2-3, is as follows: DSGVTQTPKHLITATGQRVTLRCSPRSGDLSVYWYQQSLDQGLQFLIQYYNGEERAKGNILERFSAQQFPDLHSELNLSSLELGDSALYFCASSGGLSGTDTQYFGPGTRLTVL.

A note on this clonotype: Relative to the germline gene, one junction end is altered; a read error may explain this. This chain joins TRBV24-1 and TRBJ2-7, with D hard to call. The CDR3 sequence is 11 residues long. Germline-derived CDR1 and CDR2 are KGHDR and SFDVKD. The CDR3 spells CATGESYEQYF. The CDR3 DNA sequence: TGTGCCACCGGTGAGTCCTACGAGCAGTACTTC.

This clonotype has a count of ten or more. The chain carries TRBV15 and TRBJ1-5, with D perhaps TRBD1 (6 bases). CDR1 and CDR2 (germline): LNHNV, YYDKDF (reference sequence). Trimming cost V 2 bases and J 0 bases, with 8 bases left between them. The CDR3 spans 15 residues. Here the CDR3 reads CATSRTGPSNQPQHF. The CDR3 bases are TGTGCCACCAGCAGAACAGGGCCTAGCAATCAGCCCCAGCATTTT.

This clonotype was found many times. The V gene is TRBV6-1, the J gene TRBJ1-2; possibly TRBD1 for D (5 bases). Germline V CDR1 and CDR2: MNHNS, SASEGT. The CDR3 runs 16 residues. The V end was cut by 6 bases, the J end by 8 bases, with 25 bases between. CDR3 sequence (DNA): TGTGCCAGCAGCCGCCCCCTTGAGGGGCTGTGGTTCGGCTACACCTTC. Translating gives CASSRPLEGLWFGYTF.

This clonotype was observed at least ten times. V usage is TRBV7-2 and J usage is TRBJ2-5; D unresolved. CDR1 and CDR2 from the germline V gene are SGHTA and FQGNSA. CDR3 length equals 14 residues. V shed 1 base and J shed 4 bases, with 10 bases lying between them. The CDR3 DNA reads as TGTGCCAGCAGCTTAGACCCCCTGGGAGAGACCCAGTACTTC. It translates to CASSLDPLGETQYF.

This clonotype was picked up many times. This sequence joins TRBV28 and TRBJ1-5, with D maybe TRBD1 (5 bases). This CDR3 spans 14 amino acids. Between the trimmed V and J ends, which lost 5 bases and 8 bases, there was a span of 16 bases. Germline V lookup: CDR1 MDHEN, CDR2 SYDVKM. Here the CDR3 reads CASSNRRGREPQHF. In DNA, the CDR3 is TGTGCCAGCAGTAACAGGAGGGGAAGGGAGCCCCAGCATTTT.

This clonotype has a count of ten or more. The V call is TRBV28, the J call TRBJ2-5, with a possible D match to TRBD2 (5 bases). The CDR3 is 16 residues long. The ends were cut back, 5 bases at V and 5 bases at J, with 21 bases in the middle. Germline CDR1 MDHEN, CDR2 SYDVKM. In nucleotides, the CDR3 is TGTGCCAGCAGTGGTCACCTGAGCGGTGTACGGGAGACCCAGTACTTC. This encodes CASSGHLSGVRETQYF.

V usage is TRBV9 and J usage is TRBJ1-2; D gene uncertain. This CDR3 has 15 residues. V was pared by 5 bases and J by 1 base, with 15 bases between. CDR1 and CDR2 from the germline V gene are SGDLS and YYNGEE. CDR3 sequence: CASSWRTDDNYGYTF. In DNA form, the CDR3 reads TGTGCCAGCAGTTGGAGGACGGATGATAACTATGGCTACACCTTC.

This clonotype occurred many times. The rearrangement links TRBV29-1 to TRBJ2-7, with TRBD1 matching 9 bases. From germline, CDR1 is SQVTM and CDR2 ANQGSEA. This CDR3 is 13 amino acids long. V lost 6 bases to trimming and J lost 6 bases; unmatched junction nucleotides: 9. CDR3 sequence reads: CSVLAGTGLEQYF. The CDR3 nucleotides read TGCAGCGTGCTGGCGGGGACAGGGCTCGAGCAGTACTTC.

This clonotype was counted ten times or more. CDR3 DNA: TGTGCCAGCTCCCCACGGGACAGAGAAAACTATGGCTACACCTTC. Translated, it gives CASSPRDRENYGYTF. The chain couples TRBV28 to TRBJ1-2, with TRBD1 identical over 7 bases. The V gene's germline CDR1 is MDHEN and CDR2 SYDVKM. CDR3 size: 15 residues. Unmatched junction bases numbered 11, after V lost 8 bases and J lost 2 bases.

The chain uses TRBV29-1 and TRBJ2-5, with TRBD1 identical over 8 bases. Germline V CDR1 and CDR2: SQVTM, ANQGSEA. After removal of 6 bases from V and 5 bases from J, the junction contained 14 bases not matched to a gene. This CDR3 is built from 15 residues. CDR3 coding DNA: TGCAGCGTCCCAACCCCCCAGGGGGCGGGTGAGACCCAGTACTTC. Translated, it gives CSVPTPQGAGETQYF.

This clonotype came up many times. This chain links TRBV28 with TRBJ1-2; no firm D call. CDR3 size: 13 residues. The germline gives CDR1 MDHEN, CDR2 SYDVKM. The V gene lost 2 bases and the J gene lost 3 bases, with 7 bases spanning the gap. The CDR3 loop reads CASSLPGYYGYTF. The CDR3 nucleotides read TGTGCCAGCAGTTTACCCGGGTACTATGGCTACACCTTC.

This clonotype was observed a few times. This clone may be a read error of a much larger clone one base away. The chain couples TRBV2 to TRBJ2-5, with D maybe TRBD1 (5 bases). The CDR3 consists of 13 residues. Germline V gene lookup returns CDR1 SNHLY and CDR2 FYNNEI. The CDR3 reads CAGHSWQSETRYF. In DNA form, the CDR3 reads TGTGCCGGACATTCTTGGCAGTCTGAGACCCGGTACTTC.

This clonotype was recorded at least ten times. The V and J genes are TRBV6-5 and TRBJ1-2, with TRBD1 matching 7 bases. This CDR3 contains 13 residues. Germline CDR1 and CDR2: MNHEY and SVGAGI. The V gene end was trimmed by 3 bases and the J gene end by 8 bases; junction bases not matched to a gene: 6. The CDR3 is CASSYFDRDGYTF. The CDR3 DNA follows: TGTGCCAGCAGTTATTTTGACAGGGACGGCTACACCTTC.

The CDR3 spells CSAQARDPIRPQHF. CDR3 sequence (DNA): TGCAGTGCCCAAGCCCGGGACCCAATTCGGCCCCAGCATTTT. The chain employs TRBV20-1 and TRBJ1-5, with D possibly TRBD1 on 5 matching bases. This CDR3 comprises 14 residues. Trimming stripped 6 bases from V and 9 bases from J, with 21 bases between. CDR1 and CDR2 (germline): DFQATT, SNEGSKA (reference sequence).

The gene calls are TRBV27 and TRBJ2-7; 8 bases align to TRBD2. With 4 bases clipped from V and 5 bases from J, the junction kept 4 bases outside the gene matches. Germline CDR1 reads MNHEY; CDR2 reads SMNVEV (reference sequence). This CDR3 comprises 13 residues. The CDR3 nucleotides read TGTGCCAGCAGTTGGGGACTAGACGACGAGCAGTACTTC. Translation: CASSWGLDDEQYF.

This clonotype was observed at least ten times. This chain joins TRBV6-5 and TRBJ2-2; TRBD1 matches 7 bases. CDR3 size: 16 residues. The V gene end was trimmed by 2 bases and the J gene end by 0 bases; junction bases not matched to a gene: 3. Germline lookup yields CDR1 MNHEY and CDR2 SVGAGI. CDR3 loop: CASSYEGGPNTGELFF. The CDR3, as DNA: TGTGCCAGCAGTTACGAAGGGGGCCCGAACACCGGGGAGCTGTTTTTT.

The table lists this clonotype with many counts. V and J are TRBV7-8 and TRBJ1-2; maybe TRBD1 (5 bases). Trimming took off 6 bases at V and 8 bases at J, with 19 bases between the two ends. The germline CDR1 and CDR2 sequences are SGHVS and FQNEAQ. The length of the CDR3 is 14 residues. The CDR3 spells CASRLTRGGNGYTF. The DNA for the CDR3 is TGTGCCAGCAGGTTAACGAGGGGAGGGAACGGCTACACCTTC. The variable domain in full, with the rest retrieved from reference TRBV7-8 and TRBJ1-2, is GAGVSQSPRYKVAKRGQDVALRCDPISGHVSLFWYQQALGQGPEFLTYFQNEAQLDKSGLPSDRFFAERPEGSVSTLKIQRTQQEDSAVYLCASRLTRGGNGYTFGSGTRLTVV.

This clonotype has ten or more counts. The chain links TRBV6-1 to TRBJ2-4; D remains unclear. V shed 6 bases and J shed 13 bases, with 16 bases lying between them. This CDR3 is 12 amino acids long. Germline V gene data show CDR1 as MNHNS and CDR2 as SASEGT. The CDR3 region has the DNA TGTGCCAGCAGAGAACCGGGTCTACGGCAGTACTTC. It encodes CASREPGLRQYF.

There are many counts of this clonotype. The chain has TRBV20-1 and TRBJ2-7; D gene unclear. The CDR3 is 13 residues long. Trimming cost V 0 bases and J 6 bases, with 12 bases left between them. In germline, CDR1 is DFQATT, CDR2 SNEGSKA (reference sequence). In DNA, the CDR3 is TGCAGTGCTAGAGATGTGTCTAGTCGCGAGCAGTACTTC. Amino acid sequence: CSARDVSSREQYF.

This rearrangement joins TRBV24-1 to TRBJ1-1, with D uncertain. Germline-derived CDR1 and CDR2 are KGHDR and SFDVKD. Trimming took 5 bases from V and 6 from J, leaving 15 bases between them. The CDR3 contains 14 residues. The CDR3 loop is CATSGSPTSSEAFF. CDR3 nucleotides: TGTGCCACCAGTGGGTCGCCGACAAGCTCTGAAGCTTTCTTT.

This chain joins TRBV20-1 and TRBJ2-7; 10 bases are shared with TRBD1. Germline V gene data show CDR1 as DFQATT and CDR2 as SNEGSKA (reference sequence). This CDR3 region has 14 residues. V was clipped by 0 bases and J by 6 bases; unmatched bases: 5. CDR3 nucleotides: TGCAGTGCTAGAGACGATCGGGACAGGGGCGAGCAGTACTTC. It specifies CSARDDRDRGEQYF.